This record covers a single T cell receptor beta chain. Ten or more counts support this clonotype. The target of this receptor is not known. There are no base qualities to consult, and no much larger clone falls within one base. The data belong to a study of T cells in Graves' hyperthyroidism and ophthalmopathy (dated by TCRdb to about 2019). At the level of the whole study: Peripheral blood samples were taken at the time of initial diagnosis, prior to any treatment. To identify TCR V-J signatures that set the groups apart, the researchers used a discovery cohort of 100 patients, made up of under 50 with Graves' ophthalmopathy and some 56 with stable Graves' hyperthyroidism. Whether ophthalmopathy could be predicted prospectively was tested in an independent validation cohort made up of 18 to 20 hyperthyroidism patients plus 17 patients who later progressed to ophthalmopathy. The roughly 90 discovery patients were divided at random into training and test sets in a 7:3 ratio. The study also compared thyroid tissue and blood T-cell repertoires from more than 5 Graves' hyperthyroidism patients. Once sampling was done, hyperthyroidism patients were given methimazole at a starting dose of 30 mg daily, whereas ophthalmopathy patients were given high-dose intravenous methylprednisolone. TCR Vbeta CDR3 sequencing of 120 to 150 peripheral blood samples (43 ophthalmopathy, 75 to 85 hyperthyroidism and approximately 17 progressor patients) is reported in the paper.

Overall study outcomes, separate from this receptor: A 13 V-J signature model separated ophthalmopathy from stable hyperthyroidism, with around 88% sensitivity and roughly 82% specificity in cross-validation and 80%/75% in testing. In validation, the model predicted progression to ophthalmopathy a median of about 6 months before onset, with about 64% sensitivity and 72.22% specificity. Most expanded thyroid clonotypes (frequency above 0.001) were also found in blood, which suggests that blood repertoires may mirror thyroid immune responses. Sample size was not statistically predetermined, and investigators were not blinded to group allocation.

Sequences MDHEN (CDR1) and SYDVKM (CDR2) are obtained from the germline V gene. From V the trimming removes 3 bases and from J it removes 2 bases, while the gene matches leave 1 base of the junction unaccounted for. There are 14 amino acids in the CDR3, from cysteine to phenylalanine inclusive. The entry retains the CDR3 DNA only, 42 bases that are in frame from base 1. Amplification of TCR beta CDR3 regions was carried out from RNA transcripts. The TCR CDR3 was subjected to a first round of RT-PCR using the HTBI primer set and the Qiagen OneStep RT-PCR kit. The libraries were constructed in a second round of multiplex PCR and then size-selected and purified. Libraries were sequenced paired-end with 100 bp reads on an Illumina HiSeq2000. Per the source publication's procedure: SOAPnuke was used to process the raw data, with reads discarded if the reads contained adapters or uncalled bases, had a mean Phred below 15, or lacked an exact constant-primer or identifier match. High-quality paired reads were merged using COPE v1.2.5, and each unique nucleotide sequence was defined as a clonotype. MiTCR v1.1 was used to align the clonotypes against IMGT TRBV, TRBD and TRBJ reference segments. Analysis was restricted to V-J combinations with a frequency above 0.0001, which covered roughly 99% of repertoires. A TCS score was defined as the ratio between F50 (clonal expansion) and ExV (chaos), using BLOSUM62-based TCRdist between CDR3 peptides within each V-J. Welch's t-statistics and random forest reduced around 510 V-J features to 13, which were used in a naive Bayes classifier (R e1071). The public reads were quality trimmed at Q25 with fastp and then assembled into clones with MiXCR by TCRdb, keeping productive beta chains. Identical CDR3 proteins give one entry, which carries the most common genes and DNA. Here the V and J calls rest on TCRdb's processing, not on the authors' analysis. Across this sample there are under 400,000 distinct CDR3 sequences, with around 17% seen only once. Jointly, the top ten make up around 35% of the sample.

Stable Graves' hyperthyroidism was defined as no progression to ophthalmopathy during 18 months of follow-up. Hyperthyroidism patients were aged 18 to 65 years and newly diagnosed, with disease duration of less than 2 months. Patients with uncontrolled infections, other autoimmune diseases, pregnancy or lactation were excluded. Diagnoses were based on clinical symptoms, serum thyroxine and TRAb, thyroid ultrasound and orbital computed tomography. PBMCs were separated from approximately 10 ml of fresh peripheral blood using Ficoll-Paque density gradient centrifugation. Total RNA was extracted with Trizol reagent, and quality was checked on an Agilent 2100 Bioanalyzer.

The chain links TRBV28 with TRBJ1-3, with 7 junctional bases fitting TRBD1. The sequenced material came from blood. The receptor was isolated from a man aged 25 to 45 with Graves' hyperthyroidism. The base sequence is TGTGCCAGCAGTTTCACAGGGGCTGGAAACACCATATATTTT. The translation is CASSFTGAGNTIYF.